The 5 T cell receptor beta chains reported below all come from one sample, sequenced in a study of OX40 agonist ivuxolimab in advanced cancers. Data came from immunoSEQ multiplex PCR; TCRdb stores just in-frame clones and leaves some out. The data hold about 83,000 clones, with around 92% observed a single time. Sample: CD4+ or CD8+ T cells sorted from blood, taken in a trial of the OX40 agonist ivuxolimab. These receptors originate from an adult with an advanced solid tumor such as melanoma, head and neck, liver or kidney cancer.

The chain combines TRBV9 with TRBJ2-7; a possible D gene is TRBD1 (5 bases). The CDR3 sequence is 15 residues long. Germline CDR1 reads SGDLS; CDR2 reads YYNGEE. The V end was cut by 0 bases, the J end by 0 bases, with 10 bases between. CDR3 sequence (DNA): TGTGCCAGCAGCGTAGCTCAGGGAAGCTCCTACGAGCAGTACTTC. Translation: CASSVAQGSSYEQYF.

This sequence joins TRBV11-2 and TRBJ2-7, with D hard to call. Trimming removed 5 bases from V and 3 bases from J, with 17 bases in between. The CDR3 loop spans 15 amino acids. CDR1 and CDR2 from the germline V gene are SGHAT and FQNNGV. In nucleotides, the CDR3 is TGTGCCAGCAGCCCGTTTCGGACCGAGTACTACGAGCAGTACTTC. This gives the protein CASSPFRTEYYEQYF.

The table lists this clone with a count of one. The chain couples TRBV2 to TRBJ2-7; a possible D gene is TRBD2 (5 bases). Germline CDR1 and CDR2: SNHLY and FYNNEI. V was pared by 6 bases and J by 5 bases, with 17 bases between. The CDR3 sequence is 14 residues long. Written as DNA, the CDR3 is TGTGCCAGCAGGACGTCCGGACTCTTAAACGAGCAGTACTTC. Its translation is CASRTSGLLNEQYF.

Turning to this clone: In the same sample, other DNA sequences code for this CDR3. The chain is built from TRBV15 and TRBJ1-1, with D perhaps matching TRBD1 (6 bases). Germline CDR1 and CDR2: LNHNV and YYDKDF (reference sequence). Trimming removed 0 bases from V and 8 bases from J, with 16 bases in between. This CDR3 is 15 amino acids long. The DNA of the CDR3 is TGTGCCACCAGCAGAGATATAACCGGGGGGGCCGAAGCTTTCTTT. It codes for CATSRDITGGAEAFF.

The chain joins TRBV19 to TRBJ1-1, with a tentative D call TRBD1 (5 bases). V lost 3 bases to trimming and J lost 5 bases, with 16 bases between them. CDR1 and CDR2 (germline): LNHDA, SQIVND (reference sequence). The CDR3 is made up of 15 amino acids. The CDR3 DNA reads TGTGCCAGTAGTATTTCTGCAGGAGGGGCGACTGAAGCTTTCTTT. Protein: CASSISAGGATEAFF.